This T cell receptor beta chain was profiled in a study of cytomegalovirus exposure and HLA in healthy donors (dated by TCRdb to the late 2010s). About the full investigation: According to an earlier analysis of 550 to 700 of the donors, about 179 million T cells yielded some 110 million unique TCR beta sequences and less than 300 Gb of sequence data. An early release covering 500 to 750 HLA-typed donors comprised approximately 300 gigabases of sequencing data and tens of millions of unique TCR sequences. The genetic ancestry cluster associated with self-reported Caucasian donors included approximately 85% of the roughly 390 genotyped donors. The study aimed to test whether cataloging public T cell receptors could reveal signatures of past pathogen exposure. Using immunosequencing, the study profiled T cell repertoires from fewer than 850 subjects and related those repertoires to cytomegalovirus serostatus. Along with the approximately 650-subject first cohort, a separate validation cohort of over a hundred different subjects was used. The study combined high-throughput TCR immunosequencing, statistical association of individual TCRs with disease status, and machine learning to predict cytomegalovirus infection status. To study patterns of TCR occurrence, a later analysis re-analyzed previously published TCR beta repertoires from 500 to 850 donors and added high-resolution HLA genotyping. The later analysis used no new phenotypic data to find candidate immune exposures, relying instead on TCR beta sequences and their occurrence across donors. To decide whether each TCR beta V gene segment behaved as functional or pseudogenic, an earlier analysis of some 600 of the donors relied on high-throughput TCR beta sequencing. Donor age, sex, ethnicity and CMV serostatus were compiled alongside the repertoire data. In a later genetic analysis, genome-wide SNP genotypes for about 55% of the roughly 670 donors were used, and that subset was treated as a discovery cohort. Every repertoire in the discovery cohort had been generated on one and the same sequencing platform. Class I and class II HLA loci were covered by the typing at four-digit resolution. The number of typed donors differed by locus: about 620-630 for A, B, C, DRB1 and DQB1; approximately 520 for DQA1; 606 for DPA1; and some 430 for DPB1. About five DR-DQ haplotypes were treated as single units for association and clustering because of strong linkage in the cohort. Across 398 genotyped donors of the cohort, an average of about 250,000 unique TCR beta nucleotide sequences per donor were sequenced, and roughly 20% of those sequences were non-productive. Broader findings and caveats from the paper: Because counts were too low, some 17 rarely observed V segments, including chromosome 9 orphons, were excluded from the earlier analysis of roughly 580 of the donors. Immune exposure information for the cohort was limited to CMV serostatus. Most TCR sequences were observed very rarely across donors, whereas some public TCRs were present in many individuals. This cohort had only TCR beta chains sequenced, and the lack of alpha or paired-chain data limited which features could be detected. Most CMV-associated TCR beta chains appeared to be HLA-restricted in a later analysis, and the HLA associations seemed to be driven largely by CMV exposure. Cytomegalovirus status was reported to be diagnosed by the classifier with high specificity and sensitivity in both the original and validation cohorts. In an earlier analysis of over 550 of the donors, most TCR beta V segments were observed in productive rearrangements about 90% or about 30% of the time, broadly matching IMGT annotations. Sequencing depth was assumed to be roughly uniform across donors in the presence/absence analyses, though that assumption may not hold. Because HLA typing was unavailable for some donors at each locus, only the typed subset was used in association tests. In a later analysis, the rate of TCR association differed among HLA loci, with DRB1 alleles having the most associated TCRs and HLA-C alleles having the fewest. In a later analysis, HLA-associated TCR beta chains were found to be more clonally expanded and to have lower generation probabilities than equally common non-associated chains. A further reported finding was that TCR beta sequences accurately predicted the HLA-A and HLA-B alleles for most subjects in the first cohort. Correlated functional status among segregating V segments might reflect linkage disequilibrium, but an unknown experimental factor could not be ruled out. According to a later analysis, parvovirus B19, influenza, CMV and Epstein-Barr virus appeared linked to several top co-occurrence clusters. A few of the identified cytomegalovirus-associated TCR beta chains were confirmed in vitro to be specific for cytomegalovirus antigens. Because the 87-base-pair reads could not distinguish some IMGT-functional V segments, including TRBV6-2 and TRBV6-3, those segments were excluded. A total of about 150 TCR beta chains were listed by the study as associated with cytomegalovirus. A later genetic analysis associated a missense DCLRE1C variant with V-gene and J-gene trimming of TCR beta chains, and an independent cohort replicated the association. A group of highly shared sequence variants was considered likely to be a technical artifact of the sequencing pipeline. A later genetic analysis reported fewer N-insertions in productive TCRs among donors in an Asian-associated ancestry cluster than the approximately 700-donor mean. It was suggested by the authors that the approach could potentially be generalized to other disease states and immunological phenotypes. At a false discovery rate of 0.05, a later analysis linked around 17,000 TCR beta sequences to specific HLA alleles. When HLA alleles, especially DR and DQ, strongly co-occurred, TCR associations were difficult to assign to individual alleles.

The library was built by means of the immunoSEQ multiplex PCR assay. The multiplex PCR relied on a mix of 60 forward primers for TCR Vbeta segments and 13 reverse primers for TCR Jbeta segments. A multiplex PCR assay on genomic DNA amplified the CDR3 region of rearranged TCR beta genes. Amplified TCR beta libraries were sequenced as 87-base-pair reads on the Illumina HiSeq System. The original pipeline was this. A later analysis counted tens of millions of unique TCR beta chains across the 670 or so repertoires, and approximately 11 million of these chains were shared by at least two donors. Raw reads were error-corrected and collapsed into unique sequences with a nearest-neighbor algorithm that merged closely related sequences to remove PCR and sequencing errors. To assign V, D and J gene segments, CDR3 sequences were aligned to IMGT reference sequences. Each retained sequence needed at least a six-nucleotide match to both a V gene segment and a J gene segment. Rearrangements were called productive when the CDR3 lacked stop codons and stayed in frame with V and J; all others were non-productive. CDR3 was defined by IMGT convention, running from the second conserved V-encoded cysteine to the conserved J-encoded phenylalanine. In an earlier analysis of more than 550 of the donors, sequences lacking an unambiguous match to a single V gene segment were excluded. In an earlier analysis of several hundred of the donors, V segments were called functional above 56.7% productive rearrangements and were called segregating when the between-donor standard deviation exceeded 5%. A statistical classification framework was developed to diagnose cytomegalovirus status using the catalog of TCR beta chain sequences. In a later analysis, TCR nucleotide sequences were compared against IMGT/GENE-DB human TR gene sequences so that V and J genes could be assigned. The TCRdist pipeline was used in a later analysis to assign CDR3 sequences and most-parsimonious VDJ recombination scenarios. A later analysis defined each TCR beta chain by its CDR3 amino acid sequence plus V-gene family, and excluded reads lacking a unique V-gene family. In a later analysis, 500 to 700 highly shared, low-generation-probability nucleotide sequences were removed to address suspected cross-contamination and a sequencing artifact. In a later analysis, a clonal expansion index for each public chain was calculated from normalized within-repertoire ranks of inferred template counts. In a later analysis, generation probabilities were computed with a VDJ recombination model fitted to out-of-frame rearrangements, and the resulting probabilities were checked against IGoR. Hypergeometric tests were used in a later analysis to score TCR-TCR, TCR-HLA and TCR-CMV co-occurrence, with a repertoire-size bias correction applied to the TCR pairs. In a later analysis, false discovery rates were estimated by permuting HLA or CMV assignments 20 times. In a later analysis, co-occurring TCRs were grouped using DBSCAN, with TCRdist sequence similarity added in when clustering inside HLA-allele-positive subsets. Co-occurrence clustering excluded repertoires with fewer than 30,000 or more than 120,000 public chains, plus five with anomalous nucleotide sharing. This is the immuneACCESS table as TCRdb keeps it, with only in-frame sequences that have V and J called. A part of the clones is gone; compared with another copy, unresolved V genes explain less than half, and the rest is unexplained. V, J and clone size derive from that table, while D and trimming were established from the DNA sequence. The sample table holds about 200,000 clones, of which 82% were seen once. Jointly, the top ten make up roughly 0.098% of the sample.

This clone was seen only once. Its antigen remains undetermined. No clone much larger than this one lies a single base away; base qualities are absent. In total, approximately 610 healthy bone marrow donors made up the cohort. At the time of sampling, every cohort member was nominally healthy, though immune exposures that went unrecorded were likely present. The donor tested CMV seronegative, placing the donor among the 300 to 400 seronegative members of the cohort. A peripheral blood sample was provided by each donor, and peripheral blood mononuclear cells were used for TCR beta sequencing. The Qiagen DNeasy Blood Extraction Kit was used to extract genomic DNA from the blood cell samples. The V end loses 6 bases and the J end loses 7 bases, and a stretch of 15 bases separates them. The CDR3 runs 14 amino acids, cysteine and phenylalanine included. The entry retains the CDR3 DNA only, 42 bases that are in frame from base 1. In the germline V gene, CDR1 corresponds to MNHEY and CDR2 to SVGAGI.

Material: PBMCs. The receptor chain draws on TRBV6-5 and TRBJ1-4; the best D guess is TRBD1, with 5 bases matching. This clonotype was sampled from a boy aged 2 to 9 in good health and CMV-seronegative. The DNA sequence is TGTGCCAGCAGGAGAGACACCCAGGGTGAAAAACTGTTTTTT. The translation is CASRRDTQGEKLFF.